These 31 T cell receptor beta chains originate from one sample sequenced in a study of tumor-infiltrating lymphocytes in primary liver carcinoma. The authors made TCR beta cDNA from roughly 480 ng total RNA with a constant-region primer. Libraries for TCR beta were built through three nested multiplex PCR rounds, which together made up a slightly modified ARM-PCR procedure. TRBV1-TRBV30 forward primers paired with a C-beta reverse primer drove the first two PCR rounds, about 10 cycles each. TCRdb re-called the multiplex PCR reads through MiXCR, storing one row per CDR3 protein. Of about 320,000 distinct CDR3 sequences listed, 50% to 60% were seen once; the top ten hold approximately 15%. Blood RNA came from unsorted whole blood; germline DNA was also extracted. The sequenced material came from peripheral blood. The receptor set was obtained from a woman in her 30s with primary liver carcinoma and hepatitis B virus infection.

The chain uses TRBV6-7 and TRBJ2-2; TRBD2 matches 7 bases. TRBV6-7 is labeled an ORF, and its function is uncertain. The CDR3 has 14 amino acids. V lost 10 bases and J lost 1; bases outside the gene matches: 6. DNA of the CDR3: TGTGCCACCGCGGGGACTATGAACACCGGGGAGCTGTTTTTT. It is translated as CATAGTMNTGELFF.

About this clonotype itself: Likely a read error: the CDR3 ends without its conserved phenylalanine or tryptophan. The DNA is left out, because the CDR3 cannot be placed on it with certainty; the CDR3 is given as TCRdb lists it. The chain recombines TRBV11-1 with TRBJ2-5; whether TRBD1, the table's D call, matches the DNA was not checked. From germline, CDR1 is SGHAT and CDR2 FQDESV (reference sequence). Inclusive of both ends, the CDR3 amounts to 14 amino acids. Here the CDR3 reads CASSLDRGRETQYL.

This sequence joins TRBV28 and TRBJ2-5; 8 nucleotides agree with TRBD1. This CDR3 is built from 16 residues. Germline lookup yields CDR1 MDHEN and CDR2 SYDVKM. Trimming removed 5 bases from V and 2 bases from J; junction bases left unmatched: 10. The CDR3 nucleotides are TGTGCCAGCAGTACAAGGACAGGGCGTATTCAAGAGACCCAGTACTTC. It specifies CASSTRTGRIQETQYF.

This chain uses TRBV7-9 with TRBJ2-4, with D maybe TRBD2 (7 bases). CDR1 is SEHNR and CDR2 is FQNEAQ in the germline V gene (reference sequence). V gave up 5 bases and J gave up 3 bases, with 14 bases separating them. The CDR3 is 15 amino acids. CDR3 loop: CASSGGAAGKNIQYF. The DNA for the CDR3 is TGTGCCAGCAGCGGGGGGGCTGCTGGCAAAAACATTCAGTACTTC.

In regard to this clonotype: One base away lies a much larger clone, so this may be a sequencing read error. The J gene is TRBJ2-5, the V gene TRBV10-3, with D possibly matching TRBD2 (5 bases). In germline, CDR1 is ENHRY, CDR2 SYGVKD. This CDR3 comprises 16 residues. In DNA form, the CDR3 reads TGTGCCATCTGTGAGGGCACAGATTTCGCTTCGGAGACCCAGTACTTC. Protein sequence: CAICEGTDFASETQYF.

The chain uses TRBV5-5 and TRBJ2-1; TRBD2 matches at 8 bases. Germline V gene sequence: CDR1 SGHKS, CDR2 YYEKEE (reference sequence). The V and J ends lost 3 bases and 3 bases, in that order; junction bases with no gene match: 5. This CDR3 is built from 15 residues. CDR3 sequence: CASSSETSDYNEQFF. As DNA, the CDR3 is TGTGCCAGCAGCTCCGAGACTAGCGACTACAATGAGCAGTTCTTC.

Points on this clonotype: Mismatch with germline at one junction end may stem from a read error. V gene TRBV7-9 combines with J gene TRBJ2-7; D ambiguous. The CDR3 has 13 amino acids. Germline loops: CDR1 SEHNR, CDR2 FQNEAQ (reference sequence). CDR3 sequence (DNA): TGTGCCAGCAGCTTAGCGGGGTTCTACGAGCGGTACTTC. Translating it yields CASSLAGFYERYF.

The chain is built from TRBV29-1 and TRBJ2-2, with TRBD2 identical over 8 bases. Losses at the gene ends were 6 bases for V and 0 bases for J; bases not matched to a gene: 6. This CDR3 is built from 15 residues. CDR1 and CDR2 from the germline V gene are SQVTM and ANQGSEA. DNA for the CDR3: TGCAGCGTGTCTGGACTAGCAGCGAACACCGGGGAGCTGTTTTTT. Its protein is CSVSGLAANTGELFF.

This clonotype occurred a few times. The chain recombines TRBV6-6 with TRBJ2-5; no reliable D call. Trimming cost V 3 bases and J 6 bases, with 17 bases left between them. The germline V gene has CDR1 MNHNY and CDR2 SVGAGI (reference sequence). This CDR3 is 15 amino acids long. The CDR3 region has the DNA TGTGCCAGCAGTTATGGGCCGTATGGCGAGAAGACCCAGTACTTC. Residues: CASSYGPYGEKTQYF.

On this clonotype: A much more abundant neighbour one base away suggests this may be a read error. The chain recombines TRBV29-1 with TRBJ2-5; perhaps TRBD2 as D (6 bases). The CDR3 has 14 amino acids. Per the germline V gene, CDR1 is SQVTM and CDR2 is ANQGSEA. Trimming stripped 7 bases from V and 3 bases from J, with 18 bases between. The CDR3 nucleotides read TGCAGCGACCGTAGCGGTCGGAGGGAAGAGACCCAGTACTTC. It specifies CSDRSGRREETQYF.

The chain carries TRBV28 and TRBJ2-5; the match to TRBD1 covers 7 bases. Per the germline V gene, CDR1 is MDHEN and CDR2 is SYDVKM. With V trimmed by 5 bases and J by 5 bases, 11 bases remained unmatched. CDR3 size: 15 residues. CDR3 DNA: TGTGCCAGCAGTCTTAGACAGGGAGTTCGGGAGACCCAGTACTTC. Translated, it gives CASSLRQGVRETQYF.

On this clonotype: The CDR3 does not close with the conserved phenylalanine or tryptophan, likely indicating a read error. The rearrangement links TRBV29-1 to TRBJ2-7; D unresolved. Germline CDR1 and CDR2: SQVTM and ANQGSEA. V lost 4 bases and J lost 2, with 18 bases in between. The CDR3 extends over 15 amino acids. This CDR3 reads CSVVGLQKQTYEQYS. For the CDR3, the DNA is TGCAGCGTTGTGGGATTACAGAAGCAGACCTACGAGCAGTACTCC.

On this clonotype itself: A much larger clonotype is one base distant, so this may be a read error. The chain uses TRBV4-1 and TRBJ1-4; no clear D. The germline V gene has CDR1 MGHRA and CDR2 YSYEKL. This CDR3 region has 14 residues. CDR3 sequence reads: CASCQESTNEKLFF. In nucleotides, the CDR3 is TGCGCCAGCTGCCAAGAGTCCACTAATGAAAAACTGTTTTTT.

Details on this clonotype: An end of the junction does not agree with germline; a read error may underlie this. The rearrangement uses TRBV6-1 and TRBJ2-7; no definite D call. CDR3 length: 15 amino acids. Germline V gives CDR1 MNHNS, CDR2 SASEGT. CDR3 nucleotide sequence: TGTGCCAGCGGTGAAGGACCCCGGAATACCTACGAGCAGTACTTC. It codes for CASGEGPRNTYEQYF.

This clonotype was recorded a few times. The genes are TRBV6-5 and TRBJ1-1, with TRBD1 matching 8 bases. From germline, CDR1 is MNHEY and CDR2 SVGAGI. There are 17 residues in the CDR3. The V gene end was trimmed by 5 bases and the J gene end by 6 bases; junction bases not matched to a gene: 17. CDR3 residues: CASSDPGTGGIGAEAFF. The CDR3 region has the DNA TGTGCCAGCAGTGACCCCGGGACAGGTGGTATAGGCGCTGAAGCTTTCTTT.

The J gene is TRBJ2-3, the V gene TRBV24-1, with D uncertain. The length of the CDR3 is 13 residues. Trimming left V 5 bases short and J 2 bases short, with 7 bases between. The V gene's germline CDR1 is KGHDR and CDR2 SFDVKD. The CDR3 is CATSAVSTDTQYF. The CDR3 nucleotides read TGTGCCACCAGTGCAGTTTCCACAGATACGCAGTATTTT.

Of note for this clonotype: The junction departs from germline at one end; a sequencing error may be responsible. The chain joins TRBV4-2 to TRBJ2-5, with 10 positions matching TRBD2. Germline V lookup: CDR1 LGHNA, CDR2 YNFKEQ. The CDR3 has 18 amino acids. CDR3 DNA: TGTGCCAGCATCCAAGAATATTGGCTAGCGGGAGCGGTGGAGGCCCAGTACTTC. As protein: CASIQEYWLAGAVEAQYF.

This clonotype was picked up many times. The chain uses TRBV29-1 and TRBJ2-7; TRBD1 matches 7 bases. V shed 3 bases, J shed 2 bases, and the junction held 7 bases outside the gene matches. This CDR3 comprises 14 residues. The V gene's germline CDR1 is SQVTM and CDR2 ANQGSEA. CDR3 in amino acids: CSVEFEGTAYEQYF. The DNA for the CDR3 is TGCAGCGTTGAGTTTGAGGGGACAGCCTACGAGCAGTACTTC.

The sample holds one count of this clonotype. This is likely a read error, given that the CDR3 carries no conserved phenylalanine or tryptophan at its end. This chain connects TRBV4-2 to TRBJ2-1; TRBD2 matches at 16 bases. Germline CDR1 and CDR2: LGHNA and YNFKEQ. The CDR3 covers 21 residues. Trimming removed 1 base from V and 0 bases from J; junction bases left unmatched: 9. CDR3 in DNA: TGTGCCAGCAGCCAAGCTCCGGGACTAGCGGGAGGGGTGGCCTCCTACAATGAGCAGTTCCTC. Residues: CASSQAPGLAGGVASYNEQFL.

As regards this clonotype: Germline is not matched at one junction end, which may reflect a read error. The CDR3 reads CTSSQRESTDTRYF. CDR3 DNA: TGTACCAGCAGCCAGCGGGAGAGCACAGATACGCGGTATTTT. The chain has TRBV6-5 and TRBJ2-3, with 8 bases identical to TRBD2. CDR1 MNHEY and CDR2 SVGAGI come from the germline V gene. This CDR3 has 14 amino acids.

CDR3 sequence: CASSLEVAPDQPQHF. DNA of the CDR3: TGCGCCAGCAGCTTGGAGGTGGCGCCTGATCAGCCCCAGCATTTT. V is TRBV5-1 and J is TRBJ1-5; no clear D. The CDR3 is made up of 15 amino acids. Between the trimmed V and J ends, which lost 0 bases and 5 bases, there was a span of 12 bases. CDR1 and CDR2 from the germline V gene are SGHRS and YFSETQ.

A remark on this clonotype: Since a much larger clone is just one base distant, this may be a read error. The CDR3 DNA reads TGTGTCAGCAGTAATGAGAACACCGGGGAGCTGTTTTTT. Amino acid sequence: CVSSNENTGELFF. The V gene is TRBV4-2, the J gene TRBJ2-2; D is unclear. This CDR3 region has 13 residues. The germline V gene has CDR1 LGHNA and CDR2 YNFKEQ.

The J gene is TRBJ2-7, the V gene TRBV6-2 or TRBV6-3, with D unclear. V dropped 2 bases and J dropped 2 bases, with 7 bases sitting between them. Germline V CDR1 and CDR2: MNHEY, SVGEGT. This CDR3 is 13 amino acids long. CDR3 residues: CASSYSQPYEQYF. DNA for the CDR3: TGTGCCAGCAGTTACAGTCAACCCTACGAGCAGTACTTC.

This clonotype was recorded once. A much larger clone lies a single base off, so this may be a read error. This CDR3 fails to terminate in the conserved phenylalanine or tryptophan, so it likely reflects a read error. The chain joins TRBV6-5 to TRBJ1-6; D is undetermined. Per germline, CDR1 MNHEY and CDR2 SVGAGI. The V gene lost 6 bases and the J gene lost 0 bases, with 3 bases spanning the gap. The CDR3 length is 13 residues. CDR3 loop: CASRSSYNSPLHI. For the CDR3, the DNA is TGTGCCAGCAGAAGCTCCTATAATTCACCCCTCCACATT.

With respect to this clonotype: The CDR3 does not end in the conserved phenylalanine or tryptophan, so this is likely a read error. V usage is TRBV11-3 and J usage is TRBJ2-1; the D gene is possibly TRBD2 (6 bases). Germline lookup yields CDR1 SGHNT and CDR2 YENEEA. There are 13 residues in the CDR3. The CDR3 DNA reads TGTACCAGCTCAACGAACCGGGAGTCGGAGCAGTTCCTC. It yields the protein CTSSTNRESEQFL.

Remarks on this clonotype: The junction differs from germline at one of its ends, possibly a read error. V gene TRBV11-2 combines with J gene TRBJ2-3; maybe TRBD1 (6 bases). The CDR3 consists of 17 residues. Germline CDR1 reads SGHAT; CDR2 reads FQNNGV. CDR3 loop: CVSSTRRKNRVIDTQCF. The CDR3 DNA reads as TGTGTCAGCAGCACACGCCGGAAGAACAGGGTCATAGATACGCAGTGTTTT.

This clonotype has ten or more counts. The chain combines TRBV4-2 with TRBJ1-6, with D hard to call. The CDR3 covers 13 residues. V was trimmed by 1 base and J by 10 bases, leaving 8 bases between them. The germline CDR1 and CDR2 sequences are LGHNA and YNFKEQ. CDR3 sequence (DNA): TGTGCCAGCAGCCAAGCTTCAAGGTCACCCCTCCACTTT. Residues: CASSQASRSPLHF.

Worth noting for this clonotype: This CDR3 fails to terminate in the conserved phenylalanine or tryptophan, so it likely reflects a read error. This rearrangement joins TRBV12-3 or TRBV12-4 to TRBJ2-3; D uncertain. The CDR3 contains 12 residues. Trimming cost V 3 bases and J 5 bases, with 6 bases left between them. The CDR3, as DNA: TGTGCCAGCAGTTTGATGGGAGATACGCAGTATCTT. Translation gives CASSLMGDTQYL.

As concerns this clonotype: One end of the junction does not line up with germline, which may come from a read error. This chain uses TRBV11-2 with TRBJ2-5; TRBD1 aligns across 10 bases. The CDR3 is 15 residues long. Germline CDR1 is SGHAT and CDR2 is FQNNGV. The CDR3 nucleotides read TGTGCCAGCAGGTCCGGACAGGGGGAGGGAGAGACCCAGTGCTTC. This translates into CASRSGQGEGETQCF.

This rearrangement joins TRBV29-1 to TRBJ2-5; D might be TRBD1 (6 bases). Looked up from germline, CDR1 is SQVTM and CDR2 is ANQGSEA. The CDR3 loop spans 13 amino acids. V was cut by 3 bases and J by 11 bases, with 19 bases left in between. The CDR3 reads CSVDRPGQGTQYF. Written as DNA, the CDR3 is TGCAGCGTTGATCGGCCAGGGCAAGGGACACAGTACTTC.

On this clonotype itself: One end of the junction is discordant with germline, which a read error may explain. The chain joins TRBV6-9 to TRBJ2-5; D might be TRBD1 or TRBD2, each matching 5 bases. The length of the CDR3 is 14 residues. Germline-derived CDR1 and CDR2 are MNHGY and SVAAGI. DNA of the CDR3: TGTGGCCCTAGTCCGGGACGCAACCAAGAGTCCCAGTACTTC. Translating gives CGPSPGRNQESQYF.